The subject of this entry is one T cell receptor (beta chain). The DNA is omitted, as the CDR3 cannot be located on it reliably, and the CDR3 follows TCRdb's listing. The CDR3 sequence runs 19 residues, both termini included. CDR1 is MGHRA and CDR2 is YSYEKL in the germline V gene. This table comes from immunoSEQ multiplex PCR, and its TCRdb copy is limited to in-frame clones, with some not included. Of about 50,000 clones in the sample, roughly 92% were seen once. The sample is drawn from a study of T cell changes during pregnancy in multiple sclerosis. The specimen comprised CD4+ T cells from peripheral blood mononuclear cells, sampled after pregnancy. The origin of this receptor is a female donor with multiple sclerosis, enrolled in a pregnancy study. The V and J genes are TRBV4-1 and TRBJ1-3; the table gives TRBD1 as D, unverified against the DNA. The CDR3 loop reads CASSQFGTGIFGSGNTIYF.